This T cell receptor (beta chain) originates from a study of blood T cell repertoires in COVID-19. Study at large: Some COVID-19 samples were acute and others convalescent; all came from the United States, Italy and Spain.

In the authors' workflow: Cell counts per sample came from amplifying reference gene primers. The method was immunoSEQ multiplex PCR; TCRdb's version includes in-frame clones alone and lacks a portion of them. V and J calls and clone size are given by that table; D and trimming were obtained from the DNA. The data hold 95,000 to 100,000 clones, with roughly 86% observed a single time. Germline V lookup: CDR1 GTSNPN, CDR2 SVGIG (reference sequence). The CDR3 totals 10 residues. This receptor was taken from a woman in her 30s with acute or convalescent COVID-19. The sequencing input was peripheral blood. The chain has TRBV30 and TRBJ1-2; possible D gene TRBD1, 5 bases. CDR3 in amino acids: CVSRDRGYTF. DNA of the CDR3: TGTGTTTCCAGGGATCGCGGCTACACCTTC.